This TCR beta chain comes out of a study of blood T cell repertoires in COVID-19. Study-wide background: Donors in the United States, Italy and Spain gave samples during acute or convalescent COVID-19.

V lost 3 bases and J 4 bases, leaving 15 bases between the germline ends. This CDR3 is built from 16 residues. Germline assignment: CDR1 LNHDA and CDR2 SQIVND (reference sequence). This clone was observed a few times. Authors' analysis steps: Reference gene primers were amplified, and this amplification served to estimate nucleated cell counts. TCRdb's copy holds only in-frame clones and misses some; the assay was immunoSEQ multiplex PCR. The V and J calls and the clone size are those of that table, but D and trimming were determined from the DNA. The sample shows approximately 290,000 clones, over 75% of them seen only once.

The sequence came from a human donor with COVID-19, enrolled during active disease. The donor label of this sample is uncertain. The rearrangement uses TRBV19 and TRBJ1-4; D is unclear. The sequenced material came from peripheral blood. DNA of the CDR3: TGTGCCAGTAGTATTCGTGTTGGTCGACTTAATGAAAAACTGTTTTTT. Protein product: CASSIRVGRLNEKLFF. Full variable domain (missing parts from reference TRBV19 and TRBJ1-4): DGGITQSPKYLFRKEGQNVTLSCEQNLNHDAMYWYRQDPGQGLRLIYYSQIVNDFQKGDIAEGYSVSREKKESFPLTVTSAQKNPTAFYLCASSIRVGRLNEKLFFGSGTQLSVL.